Reported below is one T cell receptor (beta chain). Its antigen is not known. The source of the sample is a study of OX40 agonist ivuxolimab in advanced cancers. Study at large: Antecedent anti-PD-1, anti-PD-L1 or anti-CTLA-4 therapy was permissible, with roughly 40% having received some. Findings and caveats of the study: Compared with CD4+, CD8+ T cells on average had more expanded clones.

Patients had blood sampled at baseline and again on cycle 4 day 1 and cycle 7 day 1. The V gene's germline CDR1 is MRHNA and CDR2 SNTAGT. The length of the CDR3 is 13 residues. V lost 6 bases and J 0 bases, leaving 8 bases between the germline ends. Produced via immunoSEQ multiplex PCR; TCRdb's table is partial and in-frame only. The table records roughly 63,000 clones, roughly nine tenths of them present only once. This TCR came from an adult with an advanced solid tumor such as melanoma, head and neck, liver or kidney cancer. The chain uses TRBV6-4 and TRBJ1-1; no reliable D call. The specimen was CD4+ or CD8+ T cells sorted from blood, collected in a trial of the OX40 agonist ivuxolimab. The chain's CDR3 is CASRRSLNTEAFF. The CDR3 region has the DNA TGTGCCAGCAGACGCAGCCTGAACACTGAAGCTTTCTTT.